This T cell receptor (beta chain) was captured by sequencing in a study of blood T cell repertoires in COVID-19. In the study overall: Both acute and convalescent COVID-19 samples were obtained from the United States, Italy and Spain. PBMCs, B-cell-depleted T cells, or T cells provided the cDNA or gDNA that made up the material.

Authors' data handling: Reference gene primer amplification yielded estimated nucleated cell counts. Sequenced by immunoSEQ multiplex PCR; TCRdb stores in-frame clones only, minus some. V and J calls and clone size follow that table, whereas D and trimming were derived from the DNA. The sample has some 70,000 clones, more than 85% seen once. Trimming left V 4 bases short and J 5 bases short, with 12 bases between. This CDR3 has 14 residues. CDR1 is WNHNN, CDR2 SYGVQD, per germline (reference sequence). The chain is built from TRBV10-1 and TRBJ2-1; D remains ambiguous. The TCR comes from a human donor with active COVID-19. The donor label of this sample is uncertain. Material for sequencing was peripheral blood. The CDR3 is CASSGARIDNEQFF. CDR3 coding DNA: TGCGCCAGCAGTGGGGCCAGGATAGACAATGAGCAGTTCTTC.